The source of this T cell receptor (beta chain) is a study of glioma-infiltrating T cells. Study-level points and caveats: Tissue-blood divergence was below expectation in non-neoplastic patients, above in gliomas. Tissue and blood shared very few CDR3 sequences.

This CDR3 is 16 amino acids long. Per germline, CDR1 MGHRA and CDR2 YSYEKL. Trimming took 3 bases from V and 2 from J; bases not matched to a gene: 6. A note on this clonotype: The target antigen is unknown.

The iRepertoire nested amplicon-rescue multiplex PCR amplified TCR alpha and beta CDR3s from RNA. One-step reverse transcription and amplification started from approximately 100-400 ng of tissue mRNA or PBMC total RNA. TCRdb reprocessed the multiplex PCR reads via MiXCR and lists one record per CDR3 protein. The table lists about 110,000 distinct CDR3 sequences, 20% to 25% of them singletons, with about 30% in the top ten. Sequencing used glioma tissue, nonneoplastic brain tissue, or PBMCs (not recorded which). The TCR sequence derives from a human donor with low-grade glioma or glioblastoma, undergoing nonglioma brain surgery, or in good health (not recorded which). The genes are TRBV4-1 and TRBJ2-5, with 10 bases lining up with TRBD2. The DNA of the CDR3 is TGCGCCAGCAGCCAGGTCGGACTAGCGGATCAAGAGACCCAGTACTTC. Translating it yields CASSQVGLADQETQYF.